These 15 T cell receptor beta chains came from one sample sequenced in a study of T cell repertoires in cytomegalovirus infection. TCRdb redid the calling of the reads with MiXCR, one entry per CDR3 protein. Among 300,000 to 400,000 distinct CDR3 sequences listed, 25% to 30% were seen once. Which antigens these TCRs recognize remains unknown. The specimen was cultured PBMCs, collected from culture after CMV antigen stimulation. These TCRs come from a human donor in good health (CMV status not recorded). Some clones in this sample may be carry-over from other donors' samples.

This clonotype has only a few counts. The CDR3 loop reads CASSFFRGGANTGELFF. The CDR3 nucleotides are TGTGCCAGCAGCTTCTTTAGGGGGGGCGCGAACACCGGGGAGCTGTTTTTT. The chain couples TRBV5-4 to TRBJ2-2; D may be TRBD2 (7 bases). Germline V CDR1 and CDR2: SGHNT, YYREEE (reference sequence). The CDR3 is 17 residues long. V lost 2 bases and J 0 bases, leaving 14 bases between the germline ends. The variable domain in full, completed from reference TRBV5-4 and TRBJ2-2, reads ETGVTQSPTHLIKTRGQQVTLRCSSQSGHNTVSWYQQALGQGPQFIFQYYREEENGRGNFPPRFSGLQFPNYSSELNVNALELDDSALYLCASSFFRGGANTGELFFGEGSRLTVL.

This clonotype came up a few times. Here the CDR3 reads CASRPLDRPYEQYF. CDR3 sequence (DNA): TGTGCCAGCAGACCCCTGGACCGACCCTACGAGCAGTACTTC. V and J are TRBV6-5 and TRBJ2-7; D gene uncertain. Trimming pared 6 bases from V and 2 bases from J, leaving 14 bases between. Looked up from germline, CDR1 is MNHEY and CDR2 is SVGAGI. The CDR3 runs to 14 residues.

The V call is TRBV28, the J call TRBJ2-5; D not resolved. This CDR3 contains 15 residues. V was trimmed by 5 bases and J by 4 bases, leaving 17 bases between them. Germline values: CDR1 MDHEN, CDR2 SYDVKM. In DNA form, the CDR3 reads TGTGCCAGCAGTCCACCAAGGATCGGAAGAGAGACCCAGTACTTC. Its translation: CASSPPRIGRETQYF.

This clonotype was seen many times. V is TRBV10-3 and J is TRBJ1-1; 7 bases fit TRBD1. From germline, CDR1 is ENHRY and CDR2 SYGVKD. Trimming took 11 bases from V and 1 from J; bases not matched to a gene: 4. CDR3 length: 12 amino acids. The CDR3 sequence is CASRTGNTEAFF. DNA for the CDR3: TGTGCCTCTAGGACAGGGAACACTGAAGCTTTCTTT.

CDR3: CSVEDLSRGSYGYTF. CDR3 nucleotide sequence: TGCAGCGTTGAAGATCTATCCCGGGGGAGCTATGGCTACACCTTC. The J gene is TRBJ1-2, the V gene TRBV29-1; a possible D gene is TRBD1 (5 bases). Germline V gene lookup returns CDR1 SQVTM and CDR2 ANQGSEA. This CDR3 has 15 amino acids. With 0 bases removed from V and 4 bases from J, the gap between germline ends came to 15 bases.

V gene TRBV6-2 or TRBV6-3 combines with J gene TRBJ1-2; perhaps TRBD1 as D (6 bases). This CDR3 comprises 15 residues. Germline CDR1 MNHEY, CDR2 SVGEGT. V shed 5 bases and J shed 3 bases, with 16 bases lying between them. The CDR3: CASSPRGGVYYGYTF. In DNA form, the CDR3 reads TGTGCCAGCAGTCCCAGGGGAGGGGTATACTATGGCTACACCTTC.

V and J are TRBV5-4 and TRBJ2-3; D not resolved. V was cut by 0 bases and J by 2 bases, with 13 bases left in between. CDR1 is SGHNT, CDR2 YYREEE, per germline (reference sequence). The CDR3 runs 16 residues. The CDR3 bases are TGTGCCAGCAGCTTGGCCGGAAGATACCTCACAGATACGCAGTATTTT. Translation gives CASSLAGRYLTDTQYF.

The chain uses TRBV5-1 and TRBJ1-6; 8 nucleotides align to TRBD1. CDR3 length: 15 residues. The germline V gene has CDR1 SGHRS and CDR2 YFSETQ. V shed 1 base and J 8 bases; nucleotides not matched to a gene: 5. The CDR3 DNA reads as TGCGCCAGCAGCTTGATTTCACAGGGGGATTCACCCCTCCACTTT. It is translated as CASSLISQGDSPLHF.

This chain joins TRBV10-3 and TRBJ1-6; D not resolved. V lost 6 bases, J lost 5 bases, and 17 bases lay in between. Germline V gene lookup returns CDR1 ENHRY and CDR2 SYGVKD. The CDR3 totals 16 residues. The CDR3 reads CAISPGRIGNNSPLHF. Written as DNA, the CDR3 is TGTGCCATCAGCCCGGGGAGGATCGGGAATAATTCACCCCTCCACTTT.

There are a few counts of this clonotype. The J gene is TRBJ2-5, the V gene TRBV20-1; no definite D call. The germline V and J ends were trimmed by 0 bases and 5 bases, with 7 bases remaining between them. The germline CDR1 and CDR2 sequences are DFQATT and SNEGSKA (reference sequence). The length of the CDR3 is 12 residues. The CDR3 DNA sequence: TGCAGTGCTAGAGATCTCTGGGAGACCCAGTACTTC. This translates into CSARDLWETQYF.

This clonotype came up many times. This CDR3 is CASSGTVAGPQHF. For the CDR3, the DNA is TGTGCCAGCAGCGGGACCGTCGCCGGCCCCCAGCATTTT. V usage is TRBV7-2 and J usage is TRBJ1-5; tentative D call: TRBD1 (5 bases). V shed 5 bases and J shed 10 bases, with 15 bases lying between them. Germline V lookup: CDR1 SGHTA, CDR2 FQGNSA. This CDR3 has 13 residues.

This sequence joins TRBV18 and TRBJ2-7; tentative D call: TRBD1 (5 bases). V was pared by 0 bases and J by 3 bases, with 12 bases between. Germline lookup yields CDR1 KGHSH and CDR2 LQKENI. The CDR3 is 15 residues long. In DNA form, the CDR3 reads TGTGCCAGCTCACCACCAAAGGGGATGGGCTACGAGCAGTACTTC. Protein product: CASSPPKGMGYEQYF.

There are a few counts of this clonotype. Germline and junction disagree at one end, which may indicate a read error. V is TRBV20-1 and J is TRBJ1-4, with no clear D. Germline CDR1 DFQATT, CDR2 SNEGSKA (reference sequence). This CDR3 has 15 residues. The CDR3 spells CSARDRRELNEKLFF. The CDR3 DNA is TGCAGCGCTAGAGACCGGAGGGAGCTGAATGAAAAACTGTTTTTT.

The chain has TRBV6-6 and TRBJ1-5; tentatively, D is TRBD1 (5 bases). The CDR3 runs to 14 residues. Trimming stripped 3 bases from V and 6 bases from J, with 12 bases between. Germline values: CDR1 MNHNY, CDR2 SVGAGI (reference sequence). DNA of the CDR3: TGTGCCAGCAGTTATCACAGGAGCGCTCAGCCCCAGCATTTT. Protein product: CASSYHRSAQPQHF.

V gene TRBV20-1 combines with J gene TRBJ1-1, with D unresolved. The germline V gene has CDR1 DFQATT and CDR2 SNEGSKA (reference sequence). This CDR3 region has 11 residues. V shed 3 bases and J shed 8 bases, with 10 bases lying between them. CDR3 residues: CSASEDGEAFF. For the CDR3, the DNA is TGCAGTGCTAGTGAGGACGGGGAAGCTTTCTTT.